The 8 T cell receptor beta chains given below trace back to one sample, sequenced in a study of blood T cell repertoires in COVID-19 (dated by TCRdb to 2018 to 2021). The receptor library was made with the immunoSEQ multiplex PCR assay. TCRdb carries this immuneACCESS record with in-frame sequences only. Its versions omit some clonotypes, under half of them owing to an unresolved V gene in the studies checked, with the rest unexplained. Within this sample are about 380,000 clones, with 90% of them counted one time only. The ten largest clones capture about 6.8% of the sample. Input material: peripheral blood. These receptors were collected from a man aged 18 to 35 with active or convalescent COVID-19.

The chain has TRBV18 and TRBJ1-5; TRBD1 agrees at 10 bases. J was trimmed by 4 bases and V by 4 bases; bases with no gene match: 4. The CDR3 has 15 residues. Germline V CDR1 and CDR2: KGHSH, LQKENI. Written as DNA, the CDR3 is TGTGCCAGCTCACGCGGGACAGGGGAAAATCAGCCCCAGCATTTT. It is translated as CASSRGTGENQPQHF.

J is TRBJ1-1 and V is TRBV28; TRBD1 matches 7 bases. This CDR3 is built from 13 residues. Germline V CDR1 and CDR2: MDHEN, SYDVKM. V gave up 5 bases and J gave up 4 bases; unmatched junction bases: 4. The CDR3 DNA reads as TGTGCCAGCAGTAACAGGGGAGGCACTGAAGCTTTCTTT. Residues: CASSNRGGTEAFF. The full variable domain, its missing parts supplied by reference TRBV28 and TRBJ1-1, is DVKVTQSSRYLVKRTGEKVFLECVQDMDHENMFWYRQDPGLGLRLIYFSYDVKMKEKGDIPEGYSVSREKKERFSLILESASTNQTSMYLCASSNRGGTEAFFGQGTRLTVV.

V is TRBV6-5 and J is TRBJ2-7; 9 bases line up with TRBD2. Germline CDR1 reads MNHEY; CDR2 reads SVGAGI. Unmatched junction bases numbered 8, after V lost 6 bases and J lost 5 bases. The length of the CDR3 is 14 residues. CDR3 sequence reads: CASSIAGVRDEQYF. CDR3 nucleotide sequence: TGTGCCAGCAGCATAGCGGGAGTTCGCGACGAGCAGTACTTC.

There are a few counts of this clone. The chain uses TRBV5-1 and TRBJ2-2, with D possibly matching TRBD2 (6 bases). Deletions cut 7 bases from V and 2 bases from J, with 12 bases between. Germline V gene sequence: CDR1 SGHRS, CDR2 YFSETQ. The CDR3 is made up of 14 amino acids. The CDR3 loop reads CASAGQTNTGELFF. In DNA, the CDR3 is TGCGCCAGCGCGGGGCAGACCAACACCGGGGAGCTGTTTTTT.

The rearrangement uses TRBV27 and TRBJ2-3; 13 bases line up with TRBD2. The CDR3 spans 17 residues. V dropped 0 bases and J dropped 3; count of bases not matched to a gene: 3. Germline V CDR1 and CDR2: MNHEY, SMNVEV (reference sequence). CDR3 bases: TGTGCCAGCAGTTTATCGGTGGGACTAGCGGGAACAGATACGCAGTATTTT. Translation gives CASSLSVGLAGTDTQYF.

The J gene is TRBJ2-7, the V gene TRBV4-3, with 10 positions matching TRBD2. This CDR3 spans 15 amino acids. The germline V gene has CDR1 LGHNA and CDR2 YSLEER. V was clipped by 4 bases and J by 6 bases; unmatched bases: 9. The CDR3: CASSLYLAGAPEQYF. In DNA, the CDR3 is TGCGCCAGCAGCCTCTACCTAGCGGGAGCGCCCGAGCAGTACTTC.

The chain joins TRBV4-3 to TRBJ1-6; TRBD1 is a possible D gene (5 bases). Looked up from germline, CDR1 is LGHNA and CDR2 is YSLEER. The length of the CDR3 is 15 residues. Trimming stripped 0 bases from V and 7 bases from J, with 10 bases between. CDR3 sequence (DNA): TGCGCCAGCAGCCAAGAGCAGGGTGTCAATTCACCCCTCCACTTT. It encodes CASSQEQGVNSPLHF.

This chain links TRBV27 with TRBJ1-1; no clear D. Between the trimmed V and J ends, which lost 5 bases and 6 bases, there was a span of 16 bases. The CDR3 is made up of 14 amino acids. CDR1 MNHEY and CDR2 SMNVEV come from the germline V gene (reference sequence). Here the CDR3 DNA reads TGTGCCAGCAGTCCGGTTGGCTGGGAGCCTGAAGCTTTCTTT. It translates to CASSPVGWEPEAFF.